This T cell receptor (beta chain) came from a study of shared clonotypes between healthy human individuals. Germline loops: CDR1 ENHRY, CDR2 SYGVKD. The CDR3 sequence is 16 residues long. V shed 8 bases and J 1 base; nucleotides not matched to a gene: 11. Method: immunoSEQ multiplex PCR; TCRdb's copy keeps in-frame clones and lacks some. The sample yields about 2.3 million clones, 93% seen once. The sequencing input was naive CD4+ T cells from PBMCs. The subset here: CD45RA+ positively selected. This TCR derives from a man younger than 35 in good health. Some clones in this sample may be carry-over from other donors' samples. The rearrangement joins TRBV10-3 to TRBJ2-3, with 8 nucleotides matching TRBD2. CDR3 amino acids: CAIRSRTLAGTDTQYF. CDR3 nucleotides: TGTGCCATCCGATCGCGAACACTAGCGGGCACAGATACGCAGTATTTT.